The following is a T cell receptor beta chain sequence with its context. The specificity of this receptor is unknown. One base away there is no much larger clone; base qualities are not given. In the germline V gene, CDR1 corresponds to SGHVS and CDR2 to FNYEAQ. Unmatched junction bases come to 3, with V trimmed by 3 bases and J by 2 bases. Including cysteine and phenylalanine, the CDR3 has 15 amino acids. The entry retains the CDR3 DNA only, 45 bases that are in frame from base 1. This sample is drawn from a study of cytomegalovirus exposure and HLA in healthy donors (dated by TCRdb to 2016 to 2017). In the study overall: In an earlier analysis of around 540 of the donors, 276 Gb of sequence data and 90 million to 120 million unique TCR beta sequences from about 180 million T cells were reported. To decide whether each TCR beta V gene segment behaved as functional or pseudogenic, an earlier analysis of 587 of the donors relied on high-throughput TCR beta sequencing. Across about 380 genotyped donors of the cohort, an average of about 200,000 unique TCR beta nucleotide sequences per donor were sequenced, and 15% to 20% of those sequences were non-productive. Among the roughly 400 genotyped donors, 81% belonged to the genetic ancestry cluster associated with self-reported Caucasian donors. The number of typed donors differed by locus: 629-630 for A, B, C, DRB1 and DQB1; some 540 for DQA1; approximately 600 for DPA1; and approximately 450 for DPB1. The study aimed to test whether signatures of past pathogen exposure could be identified by cataloging public T cell receptors. Both class I and class II loci were covered by HLA typing, at four-digit resolution. Rather than drawing on any new phenotypic data, the later analysis identified candidate immune exposures from TCR beta sequences and the way those sequences occurred across donors. A later genetic analysis used genome-wide SNP genotypes for about 65% of the roughly 670 donors, treating that subset as a discovery cohort. The study used immunosequencing to profile the T cell repertoires of 666 subjects and linked those repertoires to cytomegalovirus serostatus. In addition to the first cohort of roughly 700 subjects, a separate validation cohort of 130 or so different subjects was used. Approximately 300 gigabases of sequencing data and 75 million to 85 million unique TCR sequences made up an early release that covered about 640 HLA-typed donors. High-throughput TCR immunosequencing, statistical association of individual TCRs with disease status, and machine learning were combined to predict cytomegalovirus infection status. All discovery cohort repertoires had been generated on a single sequencing platform. A handful of DR-DQ haplotypes were handled as single units for association and clustering because linkage in the cohort was strong. Donor age, sex, ethnicity and CMV serostatus were compiled alongside the repertoire data. A later analysis re-analyzed previously published TCR beta repertoires from 600 to 850 donors and added high-resolution HLA genotyping to study TCR occurrence patterns.

In total, roughly 710 healthy bone marrow donors made up the cohort. All cohort members were sampled while nominally healthy, although unrecorded immune exposures were likely present. The donor was CMV seronegative and was included in the group of hundreds of seronegative cohort members. A peripheral blood sample was collected from each donor, and TCR beta sequencing was performed on peripheral blood mononuclear cells. The Qiagen DNeasy Blood Extraction Kit was used to extract genomic DNA from the blood cell samples. Summary of the overall study and its limitations: A further reported finding was that TCR beta sequences accurately predicted the HLA-A and HLA-B alleles for most subjects in the first cohort. A later analysis reported that several top co-occurrence clusters appeared linked to parvovirus B19, influenza, CMV and Epstein-Barr virus. Assigning TCR associations to individual alleles was difficult when HLA alleles, especially DR and DQ, strongly co-occurred. For the cohort, immune exposure information was limited to CMV serostatus. Presence/absence analyses assumed roughly uniform sequencing depth across donors, an assumption that may not hold. A later genetic analysis associated a missense DCLRE1C variant with V-gene and J-gene trimming of TCR beta chains, and an independent cohort replicated the association. According to a later analysis, TCR association rates differed among HLA loci, with DRB1 alleles showing the most associated TCRs and HLA-C alleles showing the fewest. In a later analysis, HLA-associated TCR beta chains were found to be more clonally expanded and to have lower generation probabilities than equally common non-associated chains. In a later analysis, most CMV-associated TCR beta chains were found to appear HLA-restricted, with HLA associations seemingly driven largely by CMV exposure. In an earlier analysis of 587 of the donors, most TCR beta V segments appeared in productive rearrangements about 87% or about 30% of the time, broadly matching IMGT annotations. At a false discovery rate of 0.05, a later analysis linked fewer than 20,000 TCR beta sequences to specific HLA alleles. The study listed 150 to 200 TCR beta chains as associated with cytomegalovirus. According to the authors, the approach could potentially be generalized to other disease states and immunological phenotypes. Correlated functional status among segregating V segments might be attributable to linkage disequilibrium, but an unknown experimental factor could not be ruled out. The 87-base-pair reads could not distinguish some IMGT-functional V segments, including TRBV6-2 and TRBV6-3, so those segments were excluded. Because some donors lacked HLA typing at each locus, the association tests relied only on the typed subset. According to a later genetic analysis, donors in an Asian-associated ancestry cluster had fewer N-insertions in productive TCRs than the roughly 700-donor mean. The classifier was reported to diagnose cytomegalovirus status with high specificity and sensitivity in both the original and validation cohorts. Because counts were too low, more than 15 rarely observed V segments, including chromosome 9 orphons, were excluded from the earlier analysis of around 590 of the donors. The sequencing pipeline was judged likely to have produced a cluster of highly shared sequence variants as a technical artifact. In vitro tests confirmed that a few of the cytomegalovirus-associated TCR beta chains recognize cytomegalovirus antigens. The cohort was sequenced for TCR beta chains only, and without alpha or paired-chain data the features that could be detected were limited. Most TCR sequences were seen in very few donors, while some public TCRs were found in many individuals.

The library was obtained by the immunoSEQ multiplex PCR assay. The multiplex PCR relied on a mix of 60 forward primers for TCR Vbeta segments and 13 reverse primers for TCR Jbeta segments. The CDR3 region of rearranged TCR beta genes was amplified from genomic DNA by a multiplex PCR assay. Amplified TCR beta libraries were sequenced as 87-base-pair reads on the Illumina HiSeq System. The study's processing was this. A later analysis counted 75 million to 100 million unique TCR beta chains across the approximately 700 repertoires, and about 10 million of these chains were shared by at least two donors. Raw reads were error-corrected and collapsed into unique sequences with a nearest-neighbor algorithm that merged closely related sequences to remove PCR and sequencing errors. To assign V, D and J gene segments, CDR3 sequences were aligned to IMGT reference sequences. Each retained sequence needed at least a six-nucleotide match to both a V gene segment and a J gene segment. A rearrangement was called productive if the CDR3 had no stop codons and remained in frame with V and J, and every other rearrangement was called non-productive. CDR3 was defined according to IMGT convention as the region running from the second conserved V-encoded cysteine to the conserved J-encoded phenylalanine. Sequences without an unambiguous match to a single V gene segment were excluded from the earlier analysis of 450 to 650 of the donors. An earlier analysis of almost 600 of the donors classified V segments as functional when productive rearrangements were above 56.7% and as segregating when the standard deviation between donors was above 5%. A statistical classification framework was developed to diagnose cytomegalovirus status using the catalog of TCR beta chain sequences. In a later analysis, TCR nucleotide sequences were compared against IMGT/GENE-DB human TR gene sequences so that V and J genes could be assigned. In a later analysis, CDR3 sequences and most-parsimonious VDJ recombination scenarios were assigned using the TCRdist pipeline. In a later analysis, each TCR beta chain was defined by its CDR3 amino acid sequence together with its V-gene family, and reads lacking a unique V-gene family were excluded. To address suspected cross-contamination and a sequencing artifact, a later analysis removed 550 to 750 highly shared, low-generation-probability nucleotide sequences. For each public chain, a later analysis derived a clonal expansion index from normalized ranks of inferred template counts within each repertoire. In a later analysis, generation probabilities were computed using a VDJ recombination model fitted to out-of-frame rearrangements, and the results were checked against IGoR. In a later analysis, TCR-TCR, TCR-HLA and TCR-CMV co-occurrence was scored with hypergeometric tests, and a repertoire-size bias correction was applied to TCR pairs. To estimate false discovery rates, a later analysis permuted the HLA or CMV assignments 20 times. In a later analysis, co-occurring TCRs were grouped with DBSCAN, and TCRdist sequence similarity was added when clustering was performed within HLA-allele-positive subsets. Repertoires with fewer than 30,000 or more than 120,000 public chains, plus five repertoires with anomalous nucleotide sharing, were excluded from co-occurrence clustering. The table was pulled from immuneACCESS by TCRdb, which kept in-frame rearrangements only. Such tables lose some clones; where checked, under half of the loss comes from unresolved V genes, and the rest has no known cause. V, J and clone size are those of that table, while D and trimming were read from the DNA. Within this sample are about 130,000 clones, with 84% of them counted one time only. Approximately 2.6% of the sample is taken by the ten largest.

The TCR comes from a man aged 45-65 years in good health and CMV-seronegative. The chain is encoded by TRBV7-6 joined to TRBJ1-3, with 8 bases aligning to TRBD1. The sample taken for sequencing was PBMCs. The CDR3 in this case is CASSFSGGPGNTIYF. In nucleotide form, the sequence is TGTGCCAGCAGCTTCTCAGGGGGCCCTGGAAACACCATATATTTT. The variable domain in full, with residues beyond the CDR3 obtained from the reference TRBV7-6 and TRBJ1-3 genes, is GAGVSQSPRYKVTKRGQDVALRCDPISGHVSLYWYRQALGQGPEFLTYFNYEAQQDKSGLPNDRFSAERPEGSISTLTIQRTEQRDSAMYRCASSFSGGPGNTIYFGEGSWLTVV.